This entry describes one T cell receptor beta chain. Its antigen is undetermined. The data belong to a study of cytomegalovirus exposure and HLA in healthy donors. Findings and caveats of the study: Among the sequence variants, a highly shared cluster was likely an artifact of sequencing. HLA allele associations emerged for roughly 16,000 TCR beta sequences in a later analysis, at 0.05 false discovery rate.

Germline V gives CDR1 MDHEN, CDR2 SYDVKM. The CDR3 runs to 13 residues. Trimming cost V 3 bases and J 2 bases, with 7 bases left between them. The PCR ran on 60 Vbeta and 13 Jbeta primers. Generated by immunoSEQ multiplex PCR, the TCRdb table keeps only in-frame clones and is missing some. The data contain about 110,000 clones, 65% to 75% of them singletons. The TCR originated in a man in his thirties or forties in good health and CMV-seropositive. The chain links TRBV28 to TRBJ2-5; D perhaps matches TRBD2 (5 bases). Sequenced sample: PBMCs. The CDR3 nucleotides are TGTGCCAGCAGTTTGGGCGGGCAAGAGACCCAGTACTTC. Its translation: CASSLGGQETQYF.